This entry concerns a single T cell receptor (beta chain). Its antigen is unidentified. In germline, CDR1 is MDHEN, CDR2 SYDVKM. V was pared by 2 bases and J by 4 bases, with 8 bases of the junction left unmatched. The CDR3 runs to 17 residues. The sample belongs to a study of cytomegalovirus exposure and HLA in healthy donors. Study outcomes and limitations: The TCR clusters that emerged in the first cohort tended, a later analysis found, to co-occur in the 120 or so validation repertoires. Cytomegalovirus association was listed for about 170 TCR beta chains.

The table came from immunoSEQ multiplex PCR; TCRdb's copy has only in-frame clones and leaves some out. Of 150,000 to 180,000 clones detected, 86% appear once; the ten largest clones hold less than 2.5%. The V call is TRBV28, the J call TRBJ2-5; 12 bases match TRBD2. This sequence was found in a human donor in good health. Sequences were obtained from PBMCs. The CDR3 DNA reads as TGTGCCAGCAGTTTAAGTTCTAGCGGGAGGGCGGGAGAGACCCAGTACTTC. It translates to CASSLSSSGRAGETQYF.